Below are 3 T cell receptor beta chains sequenced from a single sample in a study of blood T cell repertoires in COVID-19. This table comes from immunoSEQ multiplex PCR, and its TCRdb copy is limited to in-frame clones, with some not included. The profile shows about 210,000 clones, approximately 80% of them singletons. The sequencing input was peripheral blood. The receptors were gathered from a man aged 40-49 years who had recovered from COVID-19.

The chain carries TRBV6-2 or TRBV6-3 and TRBJ2-7, with a weak D call TRBD1 (6 bases). This CDR3 has 11 amino acids. CDR1 and CDR2 (germline): MNHEY, SVGEGT. The V end was cut by 6 bases, the J end by 12 bases, with 15 bases between. CDR3 nucleotide sequence: TGTGCCAGCAGCTCGACAGGTACCATGTACTTC. Its translation is CASSSTGTMYF.

This clone was counted a few times. This chain connects TRBV7-2 to TRBJ1-4; 9 bases are a match to TRBD1. This CDR3 is built from 16 residues. Trimming removed 4 bases from V and 8 bases from J; junction bases left unmatched: 11. Germline V gene lookup returns CDR1 SGHTA and CDR2 FQGNSA. CDR3 residues: CASSSQGQGGREKLFF. CDR3 DNA: TGTGCCAGCAGCTCCCAGGGACAGGGCGGGAGAGAAAAACTGTTTTTT.

This clone was observed a handful of times. The chain uses TRBV18 and TRBJ2-3; D possibly corresponds to TRBD1 (6 bases). Per the germline V gene, CDR1 is KGHSH and CDR2 is LQKENI. The CDR3 is 15 amino acids. The V end lost 2 bases, the J end lost 1 base, and 10 bases lay between the germline ends. DNA for the CDR3: TGTGCCAGCTCACCAGGGGGCAGCGGCACAGATACGCAGTATTTT. It yields the protein CASSPGGSGTDTQYF. The full variable domain, in which reference TRBV18 and TRBJ2-3 provide the parts outside the CDR3, is NAGVMQNPRHLVRRRGQEARLRCSPMKGHSHVYWYRQLPEEGLKFMVYLQKENIIDESGMPKERFSAEFPKEGPSILRIQQVVRGDSAAYFCASSPGGSGTDTQYFGPGTRLTVL.